This TCR beta chain was profiled in a study of blood T cells in healthy people across ages. In the study overall: Template-switching capture recovered about one barcoded beta molecule per two T cells. Study-wide results and caveats: Both naive CD4+ cell counts and diversity were greater in long-lived donors than in aged donors. Without sorted subsets, naive and antigen-experienced compartments could not be conclusively compared.

This clonotype has just a few counts. Antigen specificity is unknown. Investigators took ten milliliters of peripheral blood from every donor. Alongside a J-beta primer mix, a sample-barcoded 5' primer served in a second PCR lasting about 6 to 11 cycles. TCRdb used MiXCR to reprocess the 5' RACE reads, holding one entry per CDR3 protein. The sample holds 1.5 million to 2 million distinct CDR3 sequences; roughly two fifths are singletons and the top ten take roughly 24%. The germline V gene has CDR1 SGHNT and CDR2 YENEEA. Trimming removed 5 bases from V and 8 bases from J, with 16 bases in between. The CDR3 length is 14 residues.

Sequences were obtained from blood. This chain joins TRBV11-3 and TRBJ2-1; tentative D call: TRBD1 (6 bases). The TCR originated in a human donor in good health. CDR3 coding DNA: TGTGCCAGCAGCCAAGCTCGACAGGCACATGAGCAGTTCTTC. This codes for CASSQARQAHEQFF.